A single sample gave rise to the 5 T cell receptor beta chains below, sequenced in a study of spatial heterogeneity in lung cancer. The time point: sample taken at primary tumor resection. From tumor, nontumor lung or frozen PBMC, whole RNA was taken unsorted for sequencing. From the 5' RACE reads, TCRdb called clonotypes with MiXCR, one entry per CDR3 protein. The sample yields fewer than 13,000 distinct CDR3 sequences, about 8.6% seen once. The sample here was PBMCs, taken at surgery. The source of these receptors is a male donor with early-stage non-small cell lung cancer.

The V call is TRBV28, the J call TRBJ1-1, with a possible D match to TRBD1 (6 bases). V lost 2 bases and J lost 4, with 14 bases in between. This CDR3 has 15 amino acids. CDR1 MDHEN and CDR2 SYDVKM come from the germline V gene. CDR3 sequence reads: CASSLVGGLPTEAFF. The CDR3 nucleotides are TGTGCCAGCAGTTTAGTAGGGGGGCTCCCCACTGAAGCTTTCTTT.

In its sample, this clonotype is medium-sized (0.01 to 0.1%). The J gene is TRBJ2-1, the V gene TRBV20-1; 7 bases match TRBD1. CDR3 length: 15 residues. The junction had 8 bases not matched to a gene; V was cut back by 6 bases and J by 0 bases. CDR1 and CDR2 (germline): DFQATT, SNEGSKA (reference sequence). CDR3: CSANGQESSYNEQFF. The CDR3 coding sequence is TGCAGTGCCAATGGACAGGAGAGCTCCTACAATGAGCAGTTCTTC.

This clonotype is medium-sized within its sample. The DNA for the CDR3 is TGTGCCAGCAGCTCCAGGAACAGGGACACTGAAGCTTTCTTT. It codes for CASSSRNRDTEAFF. This rearrangement joins TRBV7-9 to TRBJ1-1, with D possibly matching TRBD1 (6 bases). Germline V CDR1 and CDR2: SEHNR, FQNEAQ (reference sequence). The CDR3 spans 14 residues. The ends were cut back, 4 bases at V and 3 bases at J, with 12 bases in the middle. Looking up the rest from reference TRBV7-9 and TRBJ1-1 gives the full variable domain: DTGVSQNPRHKITKRGQNVTFRCDPISEHNRLYWYRQTLGQGPEFLTYFQNEAQLEKSRLLSDRFSAERPKGSFSTLEIQRTEQGDSAMYLCASSSRNRDTEAFFGQGTRLTVV.

This clonotype rates as medium-sized. The rearrangement uses TRBV4-2 and TRBJ2-3; possible D gene TRBD2, 7 bases. Germline V gene sequence: CDR1 LGHNA, CDR2 YNFKEQ. V was pared by 0 bases and J by 2 bases, with 15 bases between. The CDR3 length is 17 residues. CDR3 sequence: CASSQDKAGAPTDTQYF. The CDR3 DNA sequence: TGTGCCAGCAGCCAAGATAAGGCGGGGGCCCCCACAGATACGCAGTATTTT.

This clonotype was seen at least ten times. The V call is TRBV29-1, the J call TRBJ1-2, with D hard to call. The germline V and J ends were trimmed by 1 base and 3 bases, with 12 bases remaining between them. Germline CDR1 and CDR2: SQVTM and ANQGSEA. The CDR3 totals 14 residues. The CDR3 bases are TGCAGCGTTGAAGCTTCGGGATTGTACTATGGCTACACCTTC. This codes for CSVEASGLYYGYTF.